Listed here are 18 T cell receptor beta chains from one sample, sequenced in a study of T cells after posttransplantation cyclophosphamide (dated by TCRdb to the mid-2010s). Per the publication, the treatment or condition label means: high-dose cyclophosphamide on days +3 and +4 as single-agent GVHD prophylaxis. Busulfan and fludarabine conditioning, a related or unrelated marrow graft, and cyclophosphamide on days +3 and +4 were given to PTCy patients. Library construction relied on the immunoSEQ multiplex PCR assay. The clones in this table, taken by TCRdb from immuneACCESS, are in-frame only. Not every clone is retained; where verified, under half of the shortfall comes from an unresolved V gene, and the cause of the rest is unknown. The table records fewer than 11,000 clones for this sample, and not one of them appears only once. About 28% of the sample is taken by the ten largest. Here the sequenced sample was PBMCs, taken after allogeneic stem cell transplant with posttransplant cyclophosphamide. Every receptor here comes from a female patient in her forties or fifties who received an allogeneic stem cell transplant from a related donor, was CMV-positive, and had no GVHD. After a transplant, the donor of the graft may account for some T cells.

This clone has at least ten counts. V is TRBV16 and J is TRBJ2-3; 14 bases agree with TRBD2. With 2 bases clipped from V and 3 bases from J, the junction kept 4 bases outside the gene matches. The germline V gene encodes CDR1 KGHSY and CDR2 FQNENV. This CDR3 comprises 17 residues. This chain's CDR3 is CASSQRLAGGRTDTQYF. In nucleotides, the CDR3 is TGTGCCAGCAGCCAACGACTAGCGGGGGGGCGAACAGATACGCAGTATTTT.

This clone was seen repeatedly, ten times or more. The chain uses TRBV5-8 and TRBJ1-5; D may be TRBD1 (6 bases). V shed 3 bases and J shed 4 bases, with 11 bases lying between them. CDR1 is SGHTS, CDR2 YDEGEE, per germline. The CDR3 has 14 residues. The CDR3 coding sequence is TGTGCCAGCAGCTCTGGACAGACTAATCAGCCCCAGCATTTT. It is translated as CASSSGQTNQPQHF.

This clone has more than one count but fewer than ten. The chain employs TRBV12-3 or TRBV12-4 and TRBJ1-3, with D possibly matching TRBD1 (6 bases). The V end was cut by 7 bases, the J end by 3 bases, with 10 bases between. There are 13 residues in the CDR3. CDR3 sequence: CASNQGLGNTIYF. DNA of the CDR3: TGTGCCAGCAACCAGGGGCTTGGAAACACCATATATTTT.

This clone was detected many times. The J gene is TRBJ2-3, the V gene TRBV2; TRBD1 matches 9 bases. The germline gives CDR1 SNHLY, CDR2 FYNNEI. This CDR3 has 20 amino acids. The trim removed 8 bases at V and 4 bases at J, leaving 25 bases unmatched. The CDR3 reads CASPQGFPDRGWSTADTQYF. The DNA of the CDR3 is TGTGCCAGCCCCCAGGGGTTCCCGGACAGGGGATGGAGCACAGCAGATACGCAGTATTTT.

This clone was recorded at least ten times. This chain uses TRBV6-5 with TRBJ2-7, with TRBD2 as a possible D gene (6 bases). Trimming shortened V by 2 bases and J by 0 bases, and 11 bases separated the two germline ends. Germline CDR1 reads MNHEY; CDR2 reads SVGAGI. This CDR3 contains 15 residues. CDR3 bases: TGTGCCAGCAGTTACGGGGGGACCTACTCCTACGAGCAGTACTTC. This translates into CASSYGGTYSYEQYF.

The gene calls are TRBV7-9 and TRBJ1-2; tentatively, D is TRBD1 (6 bases). V dropped 5 bases and J dropped 4 bases, with 14 bases sitting between them. Looked up from germline, CDR1 is SEHNR and CDR2 is FQNEAQ (reference sequence). This CDR3 comprises 14 residues. The CDR3 reads CASSGTDRIYGYTF. DNA for the CDR3: TGTGCCAGCAGCGGGACGGACAGAATCTATGGCTACACCTTC. The whole variable domain, filled in from reference TRBV7-9 and TRBJ1-2, reads DTGVSQNPRHKITKRGQNVTFRCDPISEHNRLYWYRQTLGQGPEFLTYFQNEAQLEKSRLLSDRFSAERPKGSFSTLEIQRTEQGDSAMYLCASSGTDRIYGYTFGSGTRLTVV.

Ten or more counts support this clone. The CDR3 reads CAISEDTTANEKLFF. As DNA, the CDR3 is TGTGCCATCAGTGAAGACACGACGGCTAATGAAAAACTGTTTTTT. The chain links TRBV10-3 to TRBJ1-4; D not certain. V was clipped by 3 bases and J by 3 bases, with 11 bases between them. Germline V CDR1 and CDR2: ENHRY, SYGVKD. The CDR3 totals 15 residues.

There are many counts of this clone. This chain joins TRBV4-3 and TRBJ2-7; 8 bases agree with TRBD2. The length of the CDR3 is 16 residues. Germline lookup yields CDR1 LGHNA and CDR2 YSLEER. The junction had 10 bases not matched to a gene; V was cut back by 2 bases and J by 4 bases. CDR3 residues: CASSQSGGEWIYEQYF. The CDR3, as DNA: TGCGCCAGCAGCCAATCGGGGGGGGAGTGGATATACGAGCAGTACTTC.

Note on this clone: A much larger clonotype is one base distant, so this may be a read error. In the same sample, other DNA sequences code for this CDR3. This rearrangement joins TRBV9 to TRBJ2-7, with 7 bases fitting TRBD1. The length of the CDR3 is 15 residues. In germline, CDR1 is SGDLS, CDR2 YYNGEE. CDR3 in DNA: TGTGCCATCAGCTTCGAACAGGGGACGGCCTACGAGCAGTACTTC. As protein: CAISFEQGTAYEQYF.

This clone was counted many times. The chain carries TRBV11-2 and TRBJ2-1, with TRBD2 identical over 7 bases. The CDR3 covers 16 residues. V trimming: 1 base; J trimming: 4 bases; junction bases outside the gene matches: 7. Per germline, CDR1 SGHAT and CDR2 FQNNGV. DNA for the CDR3: TGTGCCAGCAGCTTAGGTCCGCGGGGGAGGTACAATGAGCAGTTCTTC. It yields the protein CASSLGPRGRYNEQFF.

This clone was seen at least ten times. The J gene is TRBJ2-7, the V gene TRBV5-1, with 8 bases lining up with TRBD1. Germline V CDR1 and CDR2: SGHRS, YFSETQ. This CDR3 contains 14 residues. V shed 0 bases and J 4 bases; nucleotides not matched to a gene: 3. The CDR3 region is CASSLAQGAYEQYF. The CDR3 DNA reads as TGCGCCAGCAGCTTGGCTCAGGGGGCTTACGAGCAGTACTTC.

The table lists this clone with many counts. Relative to the germline gene, one junction end is altered; a read error may explain this. CDR3 loop: CASSLTGQGSF. In DNA, the CDR3 is TGTGCCAGCAGTCTGACCGGACAGGGCTCCTTC. The gene calls are TRBV13 and TRBJ1-2; 8 bases match TRBD1. CDR3 size: 11 residues. The germline gives CDR1 PRHDT, CDR2 FYEKMQ (reference sequence).

The chain couples TRBV5-6 to TRBJ2-6; D is perhaps TRBD2 (6 bases). Trimming cost V 3 bases and J 0 bases, with 13 bases left between them. CDR1 is SGHDT, CDR2 YYEEEE, per germline. The CDR3 is made up of 17 amino acids. The chain's CDR3 is CASSWGVPSSGANVLTF. CDR3 coding DNA: TGTGCCAGCAGCTGGGGGGTACCCAGCTCTGGGGCCAACGTCCTGACTTTC. Supplemented by reference TRBV5-6 and TRBJ2-6, the full variable domain reads DAGVTQSPTHLIKTRGQQVTLRCSPKSGHDTVSWYQQALGQGPQFIFQYYEEEERQRGNFPDRFSGHQFPNYSSELNVNALLLGDSALYLCASSWGVPSSGANVLTFGAGSRLTVL.

This clone was picked up many times. This chain links TRBV18 with TRBJ1-2, with 8 bases lining up with TRBD1. The CDR3 is 13 amino acids. V lost 3 bases and J lost 8; bases outside the gene matches: 5. Germline V lookup: CDR1 KGHSH, CDR2 LQKENI. In DNA form, the CDR3 reads TGTGCCAGCTCACCCGGGACAGGCAGCGGCTACACCTTC. Translating it yields CASSPGTGSGYTF.

Judged by abundance, this clone is medium-sized (0.01 to 0.1%). The V gene is TRBV7-9, the J gene TRBJ1-4; 9 positions agree with TRBD1. V shed 4 bases and J 7 bases; nucleotides not matched to a gene: 4. This CDR3 contains 14 residues. The germline CDR1 and CDR2 sequences are SEHNR and FQNEAQ (reference sequence). This CDR3 is CASSSGQGFEKLFF. The CDR3 nucleotides read TGTGCCAGCAGCTCGGGACAGGGTTTTGAAAAACTGTTTTTT.

This clone showed up just a few times. The rearrangement links TRBV11-2 to TRBJ1-1; TRBD1 matches at 11 bases. V gave up 0 bases and J gave up 1 base; unmatched junction bases: 10. Germline V CDR1 and CDR2: SGHAT, FQNNGV. The length of the CDR3 is 19 residues. CDR3 amino acids: CASSLDRRGTGGTNTEAFF. Written as DNA, the CDR3 is TGTGCCAGCAGCTTAGATCGGCGGGGGACAGGGGGGACGAACACTGAAGCTTTCTTT.

The table lists this clone with many counts. The chain has TRBV7-2 and TRBJ2-1, with a weak D call TRBD1 (7 bases). Deletions cut 1 base from V and 8 bases from J, with 12 bases between. Germline CDR1 and CDR2: SGHTA and FQGNSA. CDR3 length equals 14 residues. The CDR3 DNA reads as TGTGCCAGCAGCTTAGATTCAGGGGGGTATGAGCAGTTCTTC. It yields the protein CASSLDSGGYEQFF.

This clone was counted many times. V usage is TRBV19 and J usage is TRBJ1-3, with TRBD1 identical over 7 bases. The V gene end was trimmed by 2 bases and the J gene end by 3 bases; junction bases not matched to a gene: 7. The CDR3 consists of 16 residues. The V gene's germline CDR1 is LNHDA and CDR2 SQIVND (reference sequence). The CDR3 region is CASSIISRTGGNTIYF. In nucleotides, the CDR3 is TGTGCCAGTAGTATAATCAGCCGGACAGGTGGAAACACCATATATTTT. The full variable domain, with the rest looked up from reference TRBV19 and TRBJ1-3, is DGGITQSPKYLFRKEGQNVTLSCEQNLNHDAMYWYRQDPGQGLRLIYYSQIVNDFQKGDIAEGYSVSREKKESFPLTVTSAQKNPTAFYLCASSIISRTGGNTIYFGEGSWLTVV.